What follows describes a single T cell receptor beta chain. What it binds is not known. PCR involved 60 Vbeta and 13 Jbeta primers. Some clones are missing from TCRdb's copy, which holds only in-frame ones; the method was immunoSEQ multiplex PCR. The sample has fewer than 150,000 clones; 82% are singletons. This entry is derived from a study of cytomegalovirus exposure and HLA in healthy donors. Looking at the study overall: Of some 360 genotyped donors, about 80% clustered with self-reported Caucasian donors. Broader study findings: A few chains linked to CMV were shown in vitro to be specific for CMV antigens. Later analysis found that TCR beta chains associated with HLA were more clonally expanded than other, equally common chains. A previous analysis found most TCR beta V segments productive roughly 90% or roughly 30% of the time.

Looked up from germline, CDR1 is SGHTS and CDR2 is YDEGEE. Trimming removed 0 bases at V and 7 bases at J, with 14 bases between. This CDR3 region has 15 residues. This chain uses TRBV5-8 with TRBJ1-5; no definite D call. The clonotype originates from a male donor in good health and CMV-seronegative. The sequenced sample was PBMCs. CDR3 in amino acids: CASSLAGISWQPQHF. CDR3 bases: TGTGCCAGCAGCTTGGCGGGGATTAGTTGGCAGCCCCAGCATTTT.